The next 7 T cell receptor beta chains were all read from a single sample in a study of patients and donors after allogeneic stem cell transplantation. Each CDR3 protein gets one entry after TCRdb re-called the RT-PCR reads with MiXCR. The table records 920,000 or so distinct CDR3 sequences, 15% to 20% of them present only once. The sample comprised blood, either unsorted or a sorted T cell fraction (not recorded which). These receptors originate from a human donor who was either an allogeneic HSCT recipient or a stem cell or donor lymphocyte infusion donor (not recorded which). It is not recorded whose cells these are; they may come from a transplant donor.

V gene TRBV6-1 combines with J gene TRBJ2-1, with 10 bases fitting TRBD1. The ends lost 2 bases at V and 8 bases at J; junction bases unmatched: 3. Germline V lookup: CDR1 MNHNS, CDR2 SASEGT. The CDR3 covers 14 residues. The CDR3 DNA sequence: TGTGCCAGCAGTGAACAAGGACAGGGGGATGAGCAGTTCTTC. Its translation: CASSEQGQGDEQFF.

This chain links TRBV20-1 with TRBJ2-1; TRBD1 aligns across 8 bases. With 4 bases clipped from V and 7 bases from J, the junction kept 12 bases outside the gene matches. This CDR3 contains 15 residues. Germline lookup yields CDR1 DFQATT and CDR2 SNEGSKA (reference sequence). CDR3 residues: CSATYDRGKENEQFF. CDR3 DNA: TGCAGTGCTACATATGACAGGGGAAAAGAAAATGAGCAGTTCTTC.

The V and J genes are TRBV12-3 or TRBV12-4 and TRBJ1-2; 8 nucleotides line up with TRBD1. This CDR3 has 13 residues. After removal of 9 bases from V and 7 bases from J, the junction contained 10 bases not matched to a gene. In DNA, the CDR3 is TGTGCCAGAAGAAGGACAGGGCTGGCTGGCTACACCTTC. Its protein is CARRRTGLAGYTF.

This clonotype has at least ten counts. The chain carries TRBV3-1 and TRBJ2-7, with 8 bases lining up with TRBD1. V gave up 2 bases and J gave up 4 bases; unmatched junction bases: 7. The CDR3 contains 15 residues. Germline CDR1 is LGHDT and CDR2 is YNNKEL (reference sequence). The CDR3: CASSQWTGLTYEQYF. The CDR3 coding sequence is TGTGCCAGCAGCCAATGGACAGGGTTGACGTACGAGCAGTACTTC.

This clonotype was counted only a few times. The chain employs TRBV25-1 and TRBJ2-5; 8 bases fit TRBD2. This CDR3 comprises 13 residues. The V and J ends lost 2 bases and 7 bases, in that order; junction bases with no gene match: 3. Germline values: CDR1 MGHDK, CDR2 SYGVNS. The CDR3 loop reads CASSERREATQYF. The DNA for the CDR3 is TGTGCCAGCAGTGAAAGGCGGGAGGCGACCCAGTACTTC.

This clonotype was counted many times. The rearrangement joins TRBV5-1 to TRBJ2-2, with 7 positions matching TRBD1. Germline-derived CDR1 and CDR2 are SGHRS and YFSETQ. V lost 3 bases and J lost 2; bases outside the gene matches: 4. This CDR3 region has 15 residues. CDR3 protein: CASSSRTGNTGELFF. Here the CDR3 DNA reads TGCGCCAGCAGCTCGAGGACAGGAAACACCGGGGAGCTGTTTTTT.

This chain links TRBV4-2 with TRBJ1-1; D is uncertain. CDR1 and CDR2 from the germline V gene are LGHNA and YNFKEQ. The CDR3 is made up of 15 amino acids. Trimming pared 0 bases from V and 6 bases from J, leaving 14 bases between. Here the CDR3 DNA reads TGTGCCAGCAGCCAAGATCTGGGGTCGATCGCTGAAGCTTTCTTT. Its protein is CASSQDLGSIAEAFF.